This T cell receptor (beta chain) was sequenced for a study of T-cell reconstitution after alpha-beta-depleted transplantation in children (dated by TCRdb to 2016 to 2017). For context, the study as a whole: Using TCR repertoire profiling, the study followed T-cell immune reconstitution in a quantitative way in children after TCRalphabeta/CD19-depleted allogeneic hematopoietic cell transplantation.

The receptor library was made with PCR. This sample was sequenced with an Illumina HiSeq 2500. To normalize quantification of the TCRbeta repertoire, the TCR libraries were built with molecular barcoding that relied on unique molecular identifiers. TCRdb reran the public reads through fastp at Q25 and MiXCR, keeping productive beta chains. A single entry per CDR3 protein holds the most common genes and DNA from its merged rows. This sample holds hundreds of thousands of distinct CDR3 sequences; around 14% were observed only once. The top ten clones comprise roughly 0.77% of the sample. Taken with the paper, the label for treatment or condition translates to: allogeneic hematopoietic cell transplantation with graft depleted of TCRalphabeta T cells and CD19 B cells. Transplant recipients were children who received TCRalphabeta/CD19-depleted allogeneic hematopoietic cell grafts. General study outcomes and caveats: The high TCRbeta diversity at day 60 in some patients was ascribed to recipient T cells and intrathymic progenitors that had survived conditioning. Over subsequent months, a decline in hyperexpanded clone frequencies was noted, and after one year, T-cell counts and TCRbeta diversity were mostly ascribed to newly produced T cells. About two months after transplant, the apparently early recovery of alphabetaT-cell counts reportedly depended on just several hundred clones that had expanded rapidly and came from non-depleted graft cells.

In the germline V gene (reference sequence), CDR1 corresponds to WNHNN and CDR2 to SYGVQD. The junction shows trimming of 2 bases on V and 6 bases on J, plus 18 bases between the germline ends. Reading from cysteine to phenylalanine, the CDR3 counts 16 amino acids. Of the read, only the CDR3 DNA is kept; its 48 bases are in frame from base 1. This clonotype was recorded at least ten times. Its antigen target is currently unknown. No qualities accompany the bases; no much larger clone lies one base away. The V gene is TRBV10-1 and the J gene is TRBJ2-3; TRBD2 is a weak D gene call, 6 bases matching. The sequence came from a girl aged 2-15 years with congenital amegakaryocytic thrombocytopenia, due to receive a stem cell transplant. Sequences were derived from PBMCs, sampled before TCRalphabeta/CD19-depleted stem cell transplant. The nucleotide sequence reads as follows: TGCGCCAGCAGTGAGGTCTCGGGAGCAGCCGCGGATACGCAGTATTTT. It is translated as CASSEVSGAAADTQYF.